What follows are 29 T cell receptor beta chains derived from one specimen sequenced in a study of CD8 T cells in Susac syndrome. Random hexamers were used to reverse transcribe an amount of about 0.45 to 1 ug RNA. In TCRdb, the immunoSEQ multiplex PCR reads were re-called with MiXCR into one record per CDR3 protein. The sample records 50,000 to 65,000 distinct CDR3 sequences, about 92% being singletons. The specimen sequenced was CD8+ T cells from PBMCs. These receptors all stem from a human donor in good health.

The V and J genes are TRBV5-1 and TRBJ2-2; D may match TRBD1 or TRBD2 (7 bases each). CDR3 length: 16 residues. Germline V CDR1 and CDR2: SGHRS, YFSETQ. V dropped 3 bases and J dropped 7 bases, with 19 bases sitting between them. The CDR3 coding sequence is TGCGCCAGCAGCTCCCGATCGACAGGGAGGGACGGGGAGCTGTTTTTT. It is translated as CASSSRSTGRDGELFF. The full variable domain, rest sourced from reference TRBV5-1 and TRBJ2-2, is KAGVTQTPRYLIKTRGQQVTLSCSPISGHRSVSWYQQTPGQGLQFLFEYFSETQRNKGNFPGRFSGRQFSNSRSEMNVSTLELGDSALYLCASSSRSTGRDGELFFGEGSRLTVL.

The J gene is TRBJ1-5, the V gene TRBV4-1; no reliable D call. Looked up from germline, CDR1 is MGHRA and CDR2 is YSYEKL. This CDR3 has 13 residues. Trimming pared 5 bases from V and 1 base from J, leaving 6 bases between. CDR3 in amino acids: CASSSLSNQPQHF. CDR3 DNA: TGCGCCAGCAGCTCGCTGAGCAATCAGCCCCAGCATTTT.

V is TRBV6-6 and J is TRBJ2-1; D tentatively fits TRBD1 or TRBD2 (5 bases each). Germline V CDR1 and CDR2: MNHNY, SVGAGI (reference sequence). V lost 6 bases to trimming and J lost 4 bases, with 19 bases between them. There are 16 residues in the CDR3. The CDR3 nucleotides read TGTGCCAGCAGATACGCGGACACGGGGCCGTACAATGAGCAGTTCTTC. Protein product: CASRYADTGPYNEQFF.

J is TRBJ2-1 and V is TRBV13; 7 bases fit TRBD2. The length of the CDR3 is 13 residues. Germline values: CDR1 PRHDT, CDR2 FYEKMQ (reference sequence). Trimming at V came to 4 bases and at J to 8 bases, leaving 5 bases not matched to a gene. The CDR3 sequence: CASSSRLAYEQFF. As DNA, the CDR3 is TGTGCCAGCAGCTCGCGACTAGCCTATGAGCAGTTCTTC.

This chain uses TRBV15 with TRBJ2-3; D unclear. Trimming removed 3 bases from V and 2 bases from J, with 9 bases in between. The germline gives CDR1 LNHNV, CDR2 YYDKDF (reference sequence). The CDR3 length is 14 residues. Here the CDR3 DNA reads TGTGCCACCAGCAGGCGTGGGGACACAGATACGCAGTATTTT. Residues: CATSRRGDTDTQYF.

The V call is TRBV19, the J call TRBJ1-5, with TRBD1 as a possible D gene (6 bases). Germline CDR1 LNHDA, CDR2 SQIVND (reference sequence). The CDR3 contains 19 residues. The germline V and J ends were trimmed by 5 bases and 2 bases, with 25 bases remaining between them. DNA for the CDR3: TGTGCCAGTAGTGCCCGGGACAACCAGTTCTCTAGGGGCAATCAGCCCCAGCATTTT. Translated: CASSARDNQFSRGNQPQHF.

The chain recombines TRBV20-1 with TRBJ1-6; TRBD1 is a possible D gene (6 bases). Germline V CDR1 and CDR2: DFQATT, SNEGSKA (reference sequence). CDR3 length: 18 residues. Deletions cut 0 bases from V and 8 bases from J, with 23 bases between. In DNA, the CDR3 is TGCAGTGCTAGAGATATCTCAACCGGGACAAGAATCTATTCACCCCTCCACTTT. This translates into CSARDISTGTRIYSPLHF.

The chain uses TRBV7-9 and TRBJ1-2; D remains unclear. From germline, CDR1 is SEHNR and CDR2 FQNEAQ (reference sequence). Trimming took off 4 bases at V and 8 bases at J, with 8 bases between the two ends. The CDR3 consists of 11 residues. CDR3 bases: TGTGCCAGCAGCTCCCTCGAAGGCTACACCTTC. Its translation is CASSSLEGYTF.

The CDR3 spells CASGAVTANTGELFF. The CDR3 bases are TGTGCCAGTGGGGCGGTGACAGCGAACACCGGGGAGCTGTTTTTT. This chain connects TRBV12-3 or TRBV12-4 to TRBJ2-2; maybe TRBD1 (5 bases). This CDR3 has 15 amino acids. With 9 bases removed from V and 0 bases from J, the gap between germline ends came to 14 bases.

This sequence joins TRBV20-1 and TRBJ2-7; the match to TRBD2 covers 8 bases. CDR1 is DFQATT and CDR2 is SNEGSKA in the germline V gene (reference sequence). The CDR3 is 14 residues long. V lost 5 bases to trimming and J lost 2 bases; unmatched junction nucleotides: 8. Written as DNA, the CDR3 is TGCAGTGCTTGGCACGCGGGGGGAACCTACGAGCAGTACTTC. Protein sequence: CSAWHAGGTYEQYF.

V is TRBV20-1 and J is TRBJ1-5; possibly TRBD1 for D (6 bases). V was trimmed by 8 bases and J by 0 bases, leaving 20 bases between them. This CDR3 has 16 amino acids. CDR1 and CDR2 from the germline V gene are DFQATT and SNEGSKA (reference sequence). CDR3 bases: TGCAGTCCCGAAGGACAGAGACACTATAGCAATCAGCCCCAGCATTTT. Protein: CSPEGQRHYSNQPQHF.

CDR3 sequence (DNA): TGTGCCAGCAGCTTGGGACAGGGCTCTGGAAACACCATATATTTT. The encoded protein is CASSLGQGSGNTIYF. This chain uses TRBV7-6 with TRBJ1-3; 9 bases match TRBD1. Germline CDR1 reads SGHVS; CDR2 reads FNYEAQ. The ends lost 3 bases at V and 0 bases at J; junction bases unmatched: 0. CDR3 length equals 15 residues.

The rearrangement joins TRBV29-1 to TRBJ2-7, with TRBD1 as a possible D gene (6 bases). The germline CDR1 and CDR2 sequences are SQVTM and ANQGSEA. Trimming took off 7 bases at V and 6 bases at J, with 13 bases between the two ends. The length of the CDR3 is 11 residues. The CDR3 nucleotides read TGCAGCGCAGGGGACCCCTCCGAGCAGTACTTC. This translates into CSAGDPSEQYF.

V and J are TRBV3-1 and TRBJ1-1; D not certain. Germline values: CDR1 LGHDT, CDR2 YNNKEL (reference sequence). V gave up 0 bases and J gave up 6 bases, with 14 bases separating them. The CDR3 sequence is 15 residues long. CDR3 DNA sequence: TGTGCCAGCAGCCAAGATCCCGACCCGATTTCTGAAGCTTTCTTT. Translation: CASSQDPDPISEAFF.

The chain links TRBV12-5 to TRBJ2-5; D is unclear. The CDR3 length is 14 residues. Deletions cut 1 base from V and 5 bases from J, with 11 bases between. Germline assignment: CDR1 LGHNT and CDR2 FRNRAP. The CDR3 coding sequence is TGTGCTAGTGGTTTGGCGGTCCTGGGGGAGACCCAGTACTTC. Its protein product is CASGLAVLGETQYF.

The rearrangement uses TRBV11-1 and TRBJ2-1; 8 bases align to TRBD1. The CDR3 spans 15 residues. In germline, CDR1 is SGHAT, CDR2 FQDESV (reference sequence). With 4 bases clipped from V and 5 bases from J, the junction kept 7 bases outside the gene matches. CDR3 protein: CASSSRQGTHNEQFF. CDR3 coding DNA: TGTGCCAGCAGCTCCCGACAGGGGACACACAATGAGCAGTTCTTC. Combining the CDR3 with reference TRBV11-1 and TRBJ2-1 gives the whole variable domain EAEVAQSPRYKITEKSQAVAFWCDPISGHATLYWYRQILGQGPELLVQFQDESVVDDSQLPKDRFSAERLKGVDSTLKIQPAELGDSAMYLCASSSRQGTHNEQFFGPGTRLTVL.

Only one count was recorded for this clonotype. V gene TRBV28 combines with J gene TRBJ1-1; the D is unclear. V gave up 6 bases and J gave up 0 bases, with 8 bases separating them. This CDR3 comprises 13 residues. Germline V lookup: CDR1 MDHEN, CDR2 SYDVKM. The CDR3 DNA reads TGTGCCAGCAGCCCTTCGATGAACACTGAAGCTTTCTTT. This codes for CASSPSMNTEAFF. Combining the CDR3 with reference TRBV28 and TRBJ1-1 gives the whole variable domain DVKVTQSSRYLVKRTGEKVFLECVQDMDHENMFWYRQDPGLGLRLIYFSYDVKMKEKGDIPEGYSVSREKKERFSLILESASTNQTSMYLCASSPSMNTEAFFGQGTRLTVV.

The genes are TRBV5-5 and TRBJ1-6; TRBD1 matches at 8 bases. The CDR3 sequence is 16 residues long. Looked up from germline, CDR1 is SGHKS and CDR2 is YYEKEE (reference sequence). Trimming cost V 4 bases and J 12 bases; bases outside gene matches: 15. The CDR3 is CASSPGTGEFIGPLHF. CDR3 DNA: TGTGCCAGCAGCCCCGGGACAGGAGAATTTATAGGACCCCTCCACTTT.

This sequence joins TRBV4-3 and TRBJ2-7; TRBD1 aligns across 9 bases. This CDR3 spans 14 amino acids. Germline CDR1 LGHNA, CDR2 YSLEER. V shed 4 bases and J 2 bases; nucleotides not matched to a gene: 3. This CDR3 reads CASSLDRGAYEQYF. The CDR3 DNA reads TGCGCCAGCAGCCTGGACAGGGGAGCCTACGAGCAGTACTTC.

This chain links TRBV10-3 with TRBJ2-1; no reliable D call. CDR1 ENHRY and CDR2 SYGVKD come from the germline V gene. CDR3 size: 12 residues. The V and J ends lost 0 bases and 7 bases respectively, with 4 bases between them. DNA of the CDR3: TGTGCCATCAGTGAGTCCCGAAATGAGCAGTTCTTC. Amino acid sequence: CAISESRNEQFF.

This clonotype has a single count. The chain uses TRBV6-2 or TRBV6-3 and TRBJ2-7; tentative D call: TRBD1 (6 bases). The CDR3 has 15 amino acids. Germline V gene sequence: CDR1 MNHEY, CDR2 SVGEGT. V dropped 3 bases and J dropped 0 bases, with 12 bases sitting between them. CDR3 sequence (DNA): TGTGCCAGCAGTTATGACAGGCTGACCTCCTACGAGCAGTACTTC. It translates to CASSYDRLTSYEQYF.

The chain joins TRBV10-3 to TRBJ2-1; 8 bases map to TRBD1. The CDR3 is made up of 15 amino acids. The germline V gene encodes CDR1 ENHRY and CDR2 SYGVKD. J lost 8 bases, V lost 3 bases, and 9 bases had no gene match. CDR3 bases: TGTGCCATCAGTGAATGGACAGGGAGCTTCGATGAGCAGTTCTTC. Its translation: CAISEWTGSFDEQFF.

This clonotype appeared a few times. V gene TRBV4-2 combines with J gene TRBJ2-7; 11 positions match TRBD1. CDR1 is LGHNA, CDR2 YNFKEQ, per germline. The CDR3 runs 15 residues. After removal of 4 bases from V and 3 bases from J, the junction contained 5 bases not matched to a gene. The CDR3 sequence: CASSRSGTGGYEQYF. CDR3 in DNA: TGTGCCAGCAGCCGCTCCGGGACAGGGGGCTACGAGCAGTACTTC.

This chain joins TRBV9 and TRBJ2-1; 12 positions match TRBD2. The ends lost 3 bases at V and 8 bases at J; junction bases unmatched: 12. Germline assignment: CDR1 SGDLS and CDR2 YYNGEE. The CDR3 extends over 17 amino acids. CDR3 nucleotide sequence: TGTGCCAGCAGCGCCGGGACTAGCGGGCCCCACGGGTATGAGCAGTTCTTC. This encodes CASSAGTSGPHGYEQFF.

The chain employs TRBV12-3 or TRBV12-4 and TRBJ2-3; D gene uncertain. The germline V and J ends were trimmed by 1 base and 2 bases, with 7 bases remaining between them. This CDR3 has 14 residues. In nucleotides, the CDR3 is TGTGCCAGCAGTTTAGTAGGGCCCACAGATACGCAGTATTTT. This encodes CASSLVGPTDTQYF.

CDR3 nucleotide sequence: TGTGCCAGCAGTTACTCAAAAAGAGGCGGGGAGCTGTTTTTT. Translation: CASSYSKRGGELFF. The chain uses TRBV6-2 or TRBV6-3 and TRBJ2-2, with D unresolved. This CDR3 spans 14 amino acids. CDR1 MNHEY and CDR2 SVGEGT come from the germline V gene. Trimming pared 0 bases from V and 7 bases from J, leaving 9 bases between.

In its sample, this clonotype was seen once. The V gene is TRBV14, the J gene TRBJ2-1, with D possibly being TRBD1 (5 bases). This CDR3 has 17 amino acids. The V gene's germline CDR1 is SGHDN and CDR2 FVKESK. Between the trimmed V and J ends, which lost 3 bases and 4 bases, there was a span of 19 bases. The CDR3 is CASSQTVTDKQYNEQFF. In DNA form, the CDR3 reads TGTGCCAGCAGCCAGACGGTGACAGACAAGCAGTACAATGAGCAGTTCTTC.

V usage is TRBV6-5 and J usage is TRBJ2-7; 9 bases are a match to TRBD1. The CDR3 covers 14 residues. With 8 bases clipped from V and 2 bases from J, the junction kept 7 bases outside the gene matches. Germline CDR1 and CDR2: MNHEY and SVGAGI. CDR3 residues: CASQSGQGPYEQYF. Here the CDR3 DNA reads TGTGCCAGCCAGTCGGGACAGGGACCCTACGAGCAGTACTTC.

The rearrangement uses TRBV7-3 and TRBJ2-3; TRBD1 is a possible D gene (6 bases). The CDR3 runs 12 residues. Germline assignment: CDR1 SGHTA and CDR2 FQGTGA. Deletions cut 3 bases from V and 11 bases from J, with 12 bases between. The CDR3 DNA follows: TGTGCCAGCAGCTTGGATGGGACAAAGCAGTATTTT. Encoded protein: CASSLDGTKQYF. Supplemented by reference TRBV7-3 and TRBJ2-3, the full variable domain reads GAGVSQTPSNKVTEKGKYVELRCDPISGHTALYWYRQSLGQGPEFLIYFQGTGAADDSGLPNDRFFAVRPEGSVSTLKIQRTERGDSAVYLCASSLDGTKQYFGPGTRLTVL.